This passage covers 2 T cell receptor beta chains from one sample sequenced in a study of shared clonotypes between healthy human individuals. Data came from immunoSEQ multiplex PCR; TCRdb stores just in-frame clones and leaves some out. Here the sample spans 1.5 million to 1.9 million clones, 95% to 99% being singletons. Sequencing was performed on naive CD4+ T cells sorted from blood. The subset: CD45RA+ positively selected. The receptors were sampled from a man aged 25-40 years in good health.

The chain couples TRBV5-1 to TRBJ2-5; D is perhaps TRBD2 (5 bases). The CDR3 length is 16 residues. With 4 bases removed from V and 2 bases from J, the gap between germline ends came to 18 bases. Germline V gene lookup returns CDR1 SGHRS and CDR2 YFSETQ. The CDR3 is CASSGSVRASQETQYF. In nucleotides, the CDR3 is TGCGCCAGCAGCGGGTCGGTGCGGGCCTCACAAGAGACCCAGTACTTC. The full variable domain, its missing parts supplied by reference TRBV5-1 and TRBJ2-5, is KAGVTQTPRYLIKTRGQQVTLSCSPISGHRSVSWYQQTPGQGLQFLFEYFSETQRNKGNFPGRFSGRQFSNSRSEMNVSTLELGDSALYLCASSGSVRASQETQYFGPGTRLLVL.

The chain employs TRBV7-9 and TRBJ2-5; 10 bases agree with TRBD2. Losses at the gene ends were 2 bases for V and 7 bases for J; bases not matched to a gene: 13. Germline V gives CDR1 SEHNR, CDR2 FQNEAQ (reference sequence). The CDR3 is 17 amino acids. DNA of the CDR3: TGTGCCAGCAGCTTAACAACGGGACTAGCGATTCCGCGGACCCAGTACTTC. It encodes CASSLTTGLAIPRTQYF.